This entry describes one TCR beta chain. What it binds is not known. The sample belongs to a study of blood T cells in healthy people across ages. There are 15 residues in the CDR3. The V gene's germline CDR1 is MDHEN and CDR2 SYDVKM. V lost 7 bases, J lost 7 bases, and 13 bases stayed unmatched. The second PCR ran about 7 to 12 cycles with a sample-barcoded 5' primer and J-beta primers. Carrying 12 random nucleotides, a template-switch adaptor labeled each individual cDNA molecule. In TCRdb, the 5' RACE reads were re-called with MiXCR into one record per CDR3 protein. The sample has around 1,600,000 distinct CDR3 sequences, 35% to 45% seen once; the top ten hold about 4.1%. Whole-study findings and limits: The study found more naive CD4+ cells and higher diversity in long-lived than aged donors. The unknown donor CMV status may have confounded expanded clonotype changes.

This TCR was recovered from a woman in her late teens or twenties in good health. This chain joins TRBV28 and TRBJ2-1; the match to TRBD1 covers 7 bases. Sequencing was performed on blood. CDR3 residues: CASKINTGAGNEQFF. DNA of the CDR3: TGTGCCAGCAAAATAAACACAGGGGCAGGGAATGAGCAGTTCTTC.